This paragraph reports one TCR beta chain. Its antigen has not been determined. Base qualities are not provided; no much larger clone lies one nucleotide away. The CDR3, from cysteine to phenylalanine, totals 14 residues. Only CDR3 DNA remains: 42 bases, in frame from the first base. The germline V gene supplies CDR1 SGHAT and CDR2 FQNNGV. For this chain, trimming is 3 bases at the V end and 8 bases at the J end, and the number of junction bases without a gene match is 6. The sample originates from a study of cytomegalovirus exposure and HLA in healthy donors (dated by TCRdb to about 2017). For the study in its entirety: In an earlier analysis of 450 to 750 of the donors, around 290 Gb of sequence data and some 100 million unique TCR beta sequences from about 190 million T cells were reported. Roughly 310 gigabases of sequencing data and tens of millions of unique TCR sequences were included in an early release covering around 650 HLA-typed donors. Among the roughly 370 genotyped donors, more than 70% belonged to the genetic ancestry cluster associated with self-reported Caucasian donors. The study aimed to test whether signatures of past pathogen exposure could be identified by cataloging public T cell receptors. The T cell repertoires of 700 or so subjects were profiled by immunosequencing and related to cytomegalovirus serostatus. A separate validation cohort of some 130 different subjects was used in addition to the roughly 670-subject first cohort. High-throughput TCR immunosequencing, statistical association of individual TCRs with disease status, and machine learning were combined to predict cytomegalovirus infection status. In a later analysis, previously published TCR beta repertoires from 550 to 750 donors were re-analyzed and high-resolution HLA genotyping was added so that TCR occurrence patterns could be studied. Rather than drawing on any new phenotypic data, the later analysis identified candidate immune exposures from TCR beta sequences and the way those sequences occurred across donors. An earlier analysis of nearly 600 of the donors applied high-throughput TCR beta sequencing to assess whether each TCR beta V gene segment acted as functional or pseudogenic. Donor age, sex, ethnicity and CMV serostatus were compiled together with the repertoire data. Genome-wide SNP genotypes for about 60% of the roughly 700 donors were used in a later genetic analysis, which treated that subset as a discovery cohort. All discovery cohort repertoires had been generated using a single sequencing platform. HLA typing covered class I and class II loci at four-digit resolution. Typing coverage differed by locus: A, B, C, DRB1 and DQB1 were typed in roughly 629-630 donors, DQA1 in roughly 510, DPA1 in around 600, and DPB1 in just under 480. Because of strong linkage in the cohort, roughly five DR-DQ haplotypes were treated as single units for association and clustering. On average, about 240,000 unique TCR beta nucleotide sequences were sequenced per donor among about 400 genotyped donors of the cohort, with roughly 18% of those sequences being non-productive.

On the study overall, not on this receptor specifically: V-gene and J-gene trimming of TCR beta chains was associated with a missense DCLRE1C variant in a later genetic analysis, and the association was replicated in an independent cohort. In vitro tests confirmed that a few of the cytomegalovirus-associated TCR beta chains recognize cytomegalovirus antigens. An earlier analysis of approximately 570 of the donors showed that most TCR beta V segments appeared in productive rearrangements either about 90% or about 30% of the time, which broadly matched IMGT annotations. It was suggested by the authors that the approach could potentially be generalized to other disease states and immunological phenotypes. Some IMGT-functional V segments, including TRBV6-2 and TRBV6-3, could not be told apart with the 87-base-pair reads, so those segments were excluded. The classifier was reported to diagnose cytomegalovirus status with high specificity and sensitivity in both the original cohort and the validation cohort. HLA typing was unavailable for some donors at each locus, so association tests used only the typed subset. When HLA alleles, especially DR and DQ, strongly co-occurred, attributing TCR associations to individual alleles was difficult. A later analysis associated 15,000 to 20,000 TCR beta sequences with specific HLA alleles at a false discovery rate of 0.05. For the cohort, immune exposure information was limited to CMV serostatus. According to a later genetic analysis, donors in an Asian-associated ancestry cluster had fewer N-insertions in productive TCRs than the approximately 700-donor mean. A cluster of highly shared sequence variants was judged likely to be a technical artifact of the sequencing pipeline. A further reported finding was that TCR beta sequences accurately predicted the HLA-A and HLA-B alleles for most subjects in the first cohort. According to a later analysis, parvovirus B19, influenza, CMV and Epstein-Barr virus appeared linked to several top co-occurrence clusters. While some public TCRs were present in many individuals, most TCR sequences turned up only very rarely across donors. Correlated functional status among segregating V segments might be attributable to linkage disequilibrium, but an unknown experimental factor could not be ruled out. The earlier analysis of a few hundred of the donors excluded seventeen rarely observed V segments, including chromosome 9 orphons, because counts were too low. Roughly uniform sequencing depth across donors was assumed in presence/absence analyses, although this assumption may not hold. Only TCR beta chains were sequenced in this cohort, and the absence of alpha or paired-chain data limited detectable features. A later analysis found that HLA-associated TCR beta chains were more clonally expanded and had lower generation probabilities than equally common non-associated chains. In the study, 150 to 200 TCR beta chains were listed as associated with cytomegalovirus. According to a later analysis, TCR association rates differed among HLA loci, with DRB1 alleles showing the most associated TCRs and HLA-C alleles showing the fewest. A later analysis found that most CMV-associated TCR beta chains appeared HLA-restricted, with HLA associations seemingly driven largely by CMV exposure.

To prepare the library, the immunoSEQ multiplex PCR assay was applied. A mixture of 60 forward primers for TCR Vbeta segments and 13 reverse primers for TCR Jbeta segments was used in the multiplex PCR. The CDR3 region of rearranged TCR beta genes was amplified from genomic DNA by a multiplex PCR assay. Amplified TCR beta libraries were sequenced as 87-base-pair reads on the Illumina HiSeq System. In the original analysis: A later analysis counted approximately 84 million unique TCR beta chains across the 666 repertoires, and around 12 million of these chains were shared by at least two donors. Raw reads were error-corrected and collapsed into unique sequences by a nearest-neighbor algorithm in which closely related sequences were merged to remove PCR and sequencing errors. To assign V, D and J gene segments, CDR3 sequences were aligned to IMGT reference sequences. For a sequence to be retained, a match of at least six nucleotides to both a V gene segment and a J gene segment was required. Rearrangements were classified as productive when the CDR3 lacked stop codons and remained in frame with V and J, and all other rearrangements were classified as non-productive. CDR3 was defined according to IMGT convention as the region running from the second conserved V-encoded cysteine to the conserved J-encoded phenylalanine. In an earlier analysis of around 570 of the donors, sequences lacking an unambiguous match to a single V gene segment were excluded. An earlier analysis of over 450 of the donors classified V segments as functional when productive rearrangements were above 56.7% and as segregating when the standard deviation between donors was above 5%. A statistical classification framework was developed to diagnose cytomegalovirus status using the catalog of TCR beta chain sequences. V and J gene assignment, in a later analysis, came from comparing TCR nucleotide sequences with IMGT/GENE-DB human TR gene sequences. In a later analysis, CDR3 sequences and most-parsimonious VDJ recombination scenarios were assigned using the TCRdist pipeline. In a later analysis, each TCR beta chain was defined by its CDR3 amino acid sequence together with its V-gene family, and reads lacking a unique V-gene family were excluded. To address suspected cross-contamination and a sequencing artifact, a later analysis removed several hundred highly shared, low-generation-probability nucleotide sequences. In a later analysis, a clonal expansion index was calculated for each public chain from normalized within-repertoire ranks of inferred template counts. In a later analysis, generation probabilities were computed using a VDJ recombination model fitted to out-of-frame rearrangements, and the results were checked against IGoR. A later analysis scored TCR-TCR, TCR-HLA and TCR-CMV co-occurrence with hypergeometric tests, applying a repertoire-size bias correction to TCR pairs. A later analysis estimated false discovery rates by permuting HLA or CMV assignments 20 times. In a later analysis, co-occurring TCRs were grouped with DBSCAN, and TCRdist sequence similarity was added when clustering was performed within HLA-allele-positive subsets. Repertoires with fewer than 30,000 or more than 120,000 public chains, plus five repertoires with anomalous nucleotide sharing, were excluded from co-occurrence clustering. This immuneACCESS table, as held by TCRdb, lists in-frame sequences with V and J called but not all clones. Of the missing ones, under half trace to an unresolved V gene in checked studies; the others have no known cause. For V, J and clone size, that table is used; D and trimming come from the DNA. The sample profile shows about 82,000 clones; 75% to 90% of them were found once. Together, the top ten hold 2.3% of the sample.

The cohort consisted of 670 or so healthy bone marrow donors. At the time of sampling, every cohort member was nominally healthy, though immune exposures that went unrecorded were likely present. The donor tested CMV seronegative, placing the donor among the approximately 400 seronegative members of the cohort. A peripheral blood sample was provided by each donor, and peripheral blood mononuclear cells were used for TCR beta sequencing. Genomic DNA was extracted from the blood cell samples with the Qiagen DNeasy Blood Extraction Kit. The source of this sequence is a man between 18 and 29 years old in good health and CMV-seronegative. Sequenced input: PBMCs. The chain uses TRBV11-2 and TRBJ2-2, and 7 junctional nucleotides match TRBD2. The CDR3 sequence is CASSFMGGSGELFF. The nucleotide sequence is given as TGTGCCAGCAGCTTTATGGGGGGGAGTGGGGAGCTGTTTTTT.